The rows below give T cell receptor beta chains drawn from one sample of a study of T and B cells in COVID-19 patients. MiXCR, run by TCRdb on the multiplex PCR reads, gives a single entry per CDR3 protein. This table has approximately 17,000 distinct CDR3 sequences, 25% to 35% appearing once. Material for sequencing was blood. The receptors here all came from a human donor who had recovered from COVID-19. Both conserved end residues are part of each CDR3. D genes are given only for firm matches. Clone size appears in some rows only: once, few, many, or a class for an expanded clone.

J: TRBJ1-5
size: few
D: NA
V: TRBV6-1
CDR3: CASSDLGANQPQHF
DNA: TGTGCCAGCAGTGATCTGGGGGCAAATCAGCCCCAGCATTTT

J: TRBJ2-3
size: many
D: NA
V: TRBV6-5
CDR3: CASSPGRTANTDTQYF
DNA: TGTGCCAGCAGCCCCGGCCGGACAGCCAACACAGATACGCAGTATTTT

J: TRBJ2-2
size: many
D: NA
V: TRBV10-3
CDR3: CAISGQPNTGELFF
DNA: TGTGCCATCAGTGGACAGCCAAACACCGGGGAGCTGTTTTTT

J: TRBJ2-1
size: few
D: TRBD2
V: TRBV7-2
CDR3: CASSPTSGVREQFF
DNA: TGTGCCAGCAGCCCAACTAGCGGGGTTCGTGAGCAGTTCTTC

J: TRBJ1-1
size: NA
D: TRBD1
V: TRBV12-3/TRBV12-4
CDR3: CASSWTGLNTEAFF
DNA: TGTGCCAGCAGTTGGACAGGCCTGAACACTGAAGCTTTCTTT

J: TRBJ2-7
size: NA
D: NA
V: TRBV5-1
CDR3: CASRGQTLYEQYF
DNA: TGCGCCAGCAGGGGACAAACCCTCTACGAGCAGTACTTC

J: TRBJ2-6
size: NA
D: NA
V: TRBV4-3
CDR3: CASSPSLPHRAGANVLTF
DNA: TGCGCCAGCAGCCCGTCCCTCCCTCACAGGGCTGGGGCCAACGTCCTGACTTTC

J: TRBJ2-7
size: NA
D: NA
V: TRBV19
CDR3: CASSIWGADYEQYF
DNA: TGTGCCAGTAGTATTTGGGGGGCCGACTACGAGCAGTACTTC

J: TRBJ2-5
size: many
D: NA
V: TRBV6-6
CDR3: CASSYSSIEGPGGETQYF
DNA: TGTGCCAGCAGTTACTCGAGTATTGAGGGGCCGGGGGGCGAGACCCAGTACTTC

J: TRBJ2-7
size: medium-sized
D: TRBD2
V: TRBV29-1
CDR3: CSVRTSGSRYEQYF
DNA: TGCAGCGTTCGGACTAGCGGGTCCCGCTACGAGCAGTACTTC

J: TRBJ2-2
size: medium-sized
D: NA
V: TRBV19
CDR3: CASNPLMDTGELFF
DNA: TGTGCCAGTAACCCCCTAATGGACACCGGGGAGCTGTTTTTT

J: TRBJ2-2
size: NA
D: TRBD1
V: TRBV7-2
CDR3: CASSFHGTGGVGELFF
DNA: TGTGCCAGCAGCTTTCACGGGACAGGGGGCGTCGGGGAGCTGTTTTTT

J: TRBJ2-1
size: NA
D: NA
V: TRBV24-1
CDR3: CATSDLPGLGYNEQFF
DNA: TGTGCCACCAGTGATTTACCAGGGTTAGGCTACAATGAGCAGTTCTTC

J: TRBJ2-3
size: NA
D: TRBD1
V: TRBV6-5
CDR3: CASSQPDRGRSDTQYF
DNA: TGTGCCAGCAGCCAACCCGACAGGGGTCGCTCAGATACGCAGTATTTT

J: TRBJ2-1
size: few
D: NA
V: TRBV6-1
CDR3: CASSPGYSYNEQFF
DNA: TGTGCCAGCAGCCCAGGTTACTCCTACAATGAGCAGTTCTTC

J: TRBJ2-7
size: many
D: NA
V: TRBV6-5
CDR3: CASSTPGHLYEQYF
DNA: TGTGCCAGCAGTACTCCGGGACACCTCTACGAGCAGTACTTC

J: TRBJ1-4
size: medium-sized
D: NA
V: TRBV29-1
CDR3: CSVGTDGTNEKLFF
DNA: TGCAGCGTTGGGACAGATGGGACTAATGAAAAACTGTTTTTT